This entry lists 9 T cell receptor beta chains sequenced from one sample in a study of T cell changes during pregnancy in multiple sclerosis. TCRdb's copy holds only in-frame clones and misses some; the assay was immunoSEQ multiplex PCR. This table has 33,000 or so clones, around nine tenths appearing once. The sequencing used peripheral blood, collected in the third trimester of pregnancy. These TCRs come from a female donor in good health, enrolled as a control in a pregnancy study.

The genes are TRBV6-6 and TRBJ1-5; 9 bases align to TRBD1. The CDR3 extends over 14 amino acids. Looked up from germline, CDR1 is MNHNY and CDR2 is SVGAGI (reference sequence). V shed 2 bases and J 4 bases; nucleotides not matched to a gene: 0. CDR3 DNA: TGTGCCAGCAGTTACGGACAGGGGAATCAGCCCCAGCATTTT. Its protein product is CASSYGQGNQPQHF.

The chain combines TRBV19 with TRBJ2-3, with TRBD1 matching 11 bases. The CDR3 loop spans 14 amino acids. V gave up 6 bases and J gave up 5 bases; unmatched junction bases: 4. CDR1 is LNHDA and CDR2 is SQIVND in the germline V gene (reference sequence). The CDR3 DNA reads as TGTGCCAGTAGCCGAGGGACAGGGGGAGATACGCAGTATTTT. This codes for CASSRGTGGDTQYF. Drawing the rest from reference TRBV19 and TRBJ2-3, the complete variable domain is DGGITQSPKYLFRKEGQNVTLSCEQNLNHDAMYWYRQDPGQGLRLIYYSQIVNDFQKGDIAEGYSVSREKKESFPLTVTSAQKNPTAFYLCASSRGTGGDTQYFGPGTRLTVL.

The chain combines TRBV18 with TRBJ2-1; D ambiguous. This CDR3 has 13 amino acids. Trimming pared 3 bases from V and 8 bases from J, leaving 11 bases between. Germline V gene sequence: CDR1 KGHSH, CDR2 LQKENI. This CDR3 reads CASSPWPVDEQFF. CDR3 in DNA: TGTGCCAGCTCACCCTGGCCAGTCGATGAGCAGTTCTTC.

The chain is built from TRBV2 and TRBJ2-7; no clear D. Germline V CDR1 and CDR2: SNHLY, FYNNEI. The V end was cut by 4 bases, the J end by 0 bases, with 13 bases between. This CDR3 comprises 15 residues. Here the CDR3 DNA reads TGTGCCAGCAGTGCGAGTATCGCTATCTCCTACGAGCAGTACTTC. Amino acid sequence: CASSASIAISYEQYF.

This chain uses TRBV6-1 with TRBJ2-7, with TRBD2 identical over 11 bases. Germline V CDR1 and CDR2: MNHNS, SASEGT. The CDR3 spans 20 residues. Losses at the gene ends were 4 bases for V and 2 bases for J; bases not matched to a gene: 19. CDR3 sequence: CASSVRGRGTSGTIAYEQYF. CDR3 coding DNA: TGTGCCAGCAGTGTCAGGGGGCGGGGGACTAGCGGAACTATTGCCTACGAGCAGTACTTC.

The chain joins TRBV6-5 to TRBJ2-7; 7 positions match TRBD1. Germline assignment: CDR1 MNHEY and CDR2 SVGAGI. V lost 4 bases and J lost 1; bases outside the gene matches: 4. The CDR3 covers 14 residues. CDR3 protein: CASSSPGGSYEQYF. The DNA of the CDR3 is TGTGCCAGCAGTTCCCCAGGGGGATCCTACGAGCAGTACTTC.

The V gene is TRBV9, the J gene TRBJ1-3; D remains ambiguous. Trimming cost V 3 bases and J 4 bases, with 5 bases left between them. The CDR3 covers 12 residues. CDR1 and CDR2 (germline): SGDLS, YYNGEE. CDR3 loop: CASSERGNTIYF. The CDR3 nucleotides read TGTGCCAGCAGCGAACGGGGAAACACCATATATTTT.

The rearrangement uses TRBV14 and TRBJ1-1; D is undetermined. This CDR3 has 14 residues. The V gene's germline CDR1 is SGHDN and CDR2 FVKESK. Between the trimmed V and J ends, which lost 1 base and 3 bases, there was a span of 9 bases. The CDR3 bases are TGTGCCAGCAGCCAAGGAGACTTTCACACTGAAGCTTTCTTT. It codes for CASSQGDFHTEAFF.

The CDR3 coding sequence is TGTGCCAGTAGGACCGGGACAGGGAATCAGCCCCAGCATTTT. Its translation: CASRTGTGNQPQHF. The rearrangement links TRBV19 to TRBJ1-5, with TRBD1 identical over 9 bases. V gave up 6 bases and J gave up 4 bases; unmatched junction bases: 4. CDR1 is LNHDA and CDR2 is SQIVND in the germline V gene (reference sequence). CDR3 length: 14 residues.